Presented here are 16 T cell receptor beta chains from one specimen sequenced in a study of cytomegalovirus exposure and HLA in healthy donors. This PCR relied on a set of 60 Vbeta primers and 13 Jbeta primers. Assay: immunoSEQ multiplex PCR; the TCRdb copy retains only in-frame clones and omits some. Of about 140,000 clones in the sample, 80% are singletons; the top ten hold under 1.5%. Sequenced material: PBMCs. The receptor source for this set is a male donor in good health and CMV-seropositive.

The CDR3 protein is CASSSRGFQPQHF. CDR3 bases: TGTGCCAGCAGTAGCAGGGGTTTCCAGCCCCAGCATTTT. The chain employs TRBV6-5 and TRBJ1-5, with D possibly matching TRBD1 (6 bases). The CDR3 runs to 13 residues. V was shortened by 5 bases and J by 7 bases, with 12 bases between the two germline ends. CDR1 is MNHEY, CDR2 SVGAGI, per germline.

The sample holds a few counts of this clone. The CDR3 loop is CASSAPGGRTGELFF. CDR3 in DNA: TGTGCCAGCAGCGCCCCAGGGGGAAGGACCGGGGAGCTGTTTTTT. The genes are TRBV9 and TRBJ2-2, with 7 bases lining up with TRBD1. CDR3 length equals 15 residues. Losses at the gene ends were 3 bases for V and 5 bases for J; bases not matched to a gene: 7. Germline CDR1 SGDLS, CDR2 YYNGEE. The full variable domain, completed using reference TRBV9 and TRBJ2-2, is DSGVTQTPKHLITATGQRVTLRCSPRSGDLSVYWYQQSLDQGLQFLIQYYNGEERAKGNILERFSAQQFPDLHSELNLSSLELGDSALYFCASSAPGGRTGELFFGEGSRLTVL.

The rearrangement joins TRBV6-1 to TRBJ2-7, with TRBD1 matching over 9 bases. There are 15 residues in the CDR3. The junction had 6 bases not matched to a gene; V was cut back by 0 bases and J by 6 bases. Germline-derived CDR1 and CDR2 are MNHNS and SASEGT. The CDR3 region has the DNA TGTGCCAGCAGTGAAGCATGGACAGGGGACGGCGAGCAGTACTTC. It is translated as CASSEAWTGDGEQYF.

The sample holds a few counts of this clone. One junction end disagrees with the germline gene, perhaps due to a read error. The chain is built from TRBV7-7 and TRBJ2-3; maybe TRBD1 (6 bases). This CDR3 is 16 amino acids long. Per germline, CDR1 SSHAT and CDR2 FNYEAQ (reference sequence). CDR3 in DNA: TGTGCTAGCAGCCCCGGGACACCATTAAGCACAGATACGCAGTATTTT. It yields the protein CASSPGTPLSTDTQYF.

The sample holds one count of this clone. The rearrangement uses TRBV4-2 and TRBJ2-1; 14 bases match TRBD2. J was trimmed by 5 bases and V by 1 base; bases with no gene match: 4. The CDR3 covers 17 residues. Germline V gives CDR1 LGHNA, CDR2 YNFKEQ. CDR3 nucleotide sequence: TGTGCCAGCAGCCAAGTCTTGGGACTAGCGGGGGACAATGAGCAGTTCTTC. Translating gives CASSQVLGLAGDNEQFF.

As regards this clone: One end of the junction is discordant with germline, which a read error may explain. J is TRBJ2-3 and V is TRBV9, with 8 bases aligning to TRBD2. Germline lookup yields CDR1 SGDLS and CDR2 YYNGEE. This CDR3 has 14 residues. In nucleotides, the CDR3 is TGTGCCAGCAGCGAAGCGGGAGTCCCAGAAACGCAGTATTTT. The encoded protein is CASSEAGVPETQYF.

The chain combines TRBV2 with TRBJ2-3; D remains unclear. The V gene's germline CDR1 is SNHLY and CDR2 FYNNEI. The V end lost 6 bases, the J end lost 7 bases, and 8 bases lay between the germline ends. The CDR3 covers 11 residues. In DNA form, the CDR3 reads TGTGCCAGCAGCATCGGGTATACGCAGTATTTT. Translation: CASSIGYTQYF.

This sequence joins TRBV2 and TRBJ1-6, with D possibly being TRBD1 (5 bases). Looked up from germline, CDR1 is SNHLY and CDR2 is FYNNEI. CDR3 length equals 13 residues. V was clipped by 7 bases and J by 7 bases, with 11 bases between them. CDR3 nucleotide sequence: TGTGCCAGCAAAGACAGCCCCAATTCACCCCTCCACTTT. Residues: CASKDSPNSPLHF.

The genes are TRBV6-5 and TRBJ1-2; D call uncertain. V gave up 7 bases and J gave up 0 bases, with 6 bases separating them. CDR1 and CDR2 (germline): MNHEY, SVGAGI. The length of the CDR3 is 12 residues. In nucleotides, the CDR3 is TGTGCCAGCAAGGAGTCTAACTATGGCTACACCTTC. This encodes CASKESNYGYTF.

This chain uses TRBV7-2 with TRBJ2-7; 12 bases fit TRBD1. J gave up 6 bases and V 4 bases, and 7 bases lay outside the gene matches. The CDR3 is 15 residues long. In germline, CDR1 is SGHTA, CDR2 FQGNSA. In nucleotides, the CDR3 is TGTGCCAGCAGCTCACGTTGGGGACAGGGGGCCGAGCAGTACTTC. Protein: CASSSRWGQGAEQYF.

V is TRBV7-9 and J is TRBJ1-1; a possible D gene is TRBD1 (5 bases). In germline, CDR1 is SEHNR, CDR2 FQNEAQ (reference sequence). The CDR3 contains 13 residues. V gave up 10 bases and J gave up 1 base, with 13 bases separating them. The CDR3: CAIRRGTNTEAFF. The CDR3 nucleotides read TGTGCCATCCGGCGGGGGACGAACACTGAAGCTTTCTTT.

This chain uses TRBV5-6 with TRBJ2-2; tentatively, D is TRBD1 (6 bases). Trimming removed 3 bases from V and 5 bases from J, with 11 bases in between. CDR1 is SGHDT and CDR2 is YYEEEE in the germline V gene. The CDR3 loop spans 14 amino acids. DNA of the CDR3: TGTGCCAGCAGCTCAGGGGTTCAGACCGGGGAGCTGTTTTTT. Protein: CASSSGVQTGELFF. The full variable domain, in which reference TRBV5-6 and TRBJ2-2 provide the parts outside the CDR3, is DAGVTQSPTHLIKTRGQQVTLRCSPKSGHDTVSWYQQALGQGPQFIFQYYEEEERQRGNFPDRFSGHQFPNYSSELNVNALLLGDSALYLCASSSGVQTGELFFGEGSRLTVL.

About this clone itself: The same CDR3 arises from other DNA sequences in this sample as well. The chain joins TRBV7-6 to TRBJ2-7; 8 positions match TRBD2. CDR3 length: 13 residues. V dropped 9 bases and J dropped 5; count of bases not matched to a gene: 9. Germline lookup yields CDR1 SGHVS and CDR2 FNYEAQ. DNA for the CDR3: TGTGCCAGTAGCACACCGGGGGGGGACGAGCAGTACTTC. Its translation: CASSTPGGDEQYF.

The rearrangement links TRBV6-5 to TRBJ2-3; tentatively, D is TRBD2 (5 bases). CDR1 is MNHEY, CDR2 SVGAGI, per germline. V lost 6 bases and J 0 bases, leaving 10 bases between the germline ends. This CDR3 has 14 amino acids. CDR3 region: CASSGEISTDTQYF. CDR3 sequence (DNA): TGTGCCAGCAGCGGGGAGATCAGCACAGATACGCAGTATTTT.

The chain recombines TRBV7-9 with TRBJ1-1; D ambiguous. CDR3 length: 12 amino acids. Germline CDR1 reads SEHNR; CDR2 reads FQNEAQ (reference sequence). Trimming took 5 bases from V and 5 from J, leaving 9 bases between them. The CDR3 region has the DNA TGTGCCAGCAGCCAGGTTAGAACTGAAGCTTTCTTT. Amino acid sequence: CASSQVRTEAFF.

The V call is TRBV7-9, the J call TRBJ2-1; 8 nucleotides agree with TRBD2. CDR1 and CDR2 (germline): SEHNR, FQNEAQ (reference sequence). The CDR3 totals 15 residues. The V segment lost 1 base and the J segment 6 bases; nucleotides outside the gene matches: 5. CDR3 DNA sequence: TGTGCCAGCAGCTTAGGGAGCGGGAGACGCAATGAGCAGTTCTTC. It translates to CASSLGSGRRNEQFF.